Below, one TCR beta chain is given with its context. The specificity of this receptor is unknown. Base quality data are lacking; no much larger clone is found one base away. The method behind the library was the immunoSEQ multiplex PCR assay. The paper's data handling went like this. A statistical classification framework was built for diagnosing cytomegalovirus status from the catalog of TCR beta chain sequences. The immuneACCESS repertoire file appears here via TCRdb, limited to in-frame rearrangements. These files lack a portion of the clones; in checked studies, under half of the deficit traces to unresolved V genes, and the cause of the others is not known. The V and J calls and the clone size are those of that table, but D and trimming were determined from the DNA. For this sample there are a few hundred thousand clones; approximately 86% appear just once. The ten largest make up more than 0.8% of the sample.

From the cysteine up to the phenylalanine, the CDR3 has a length of 16 residues. Only the CDR3 DNA stays, 48 bases, in frame from base 1. CDR1 MDHEN and CDR2 SYDVKM are derived from the germline V gene. After removal of 5 bases from V and 1 base from J, the junction retains 8 bases not matched to a gene. The data stem from a study of cytomegalovirus exposure and HLA in healthy donors (dated by TCRdb to 2015 to 2018). Looking at the study overall: According to a later analysis, the 120 or so validation repertoires were produced on the same platform as the roughly 700 repertoires of the first cohort. The aim of the study was to test whether cataloging public T cell receptors could identify signatures of past pathogen exposure. Along with the approximately 650-subject first cohort, a separate validation cohort of 120 different subjects was used. To predict cytomegalovirus infection status, the study brought together high-throughput TCR immunosequencing, statistical association of individual TCRs with disease status, and machine learning.

Results the study describes overall, beyond this receptor: In a later analysis, TCRs clustered in the first cohort were found to also tend to co-occur in the roughly 130 validation repertoires, with 85% to 95% of cluster scores above 0. In both the original and validation cohorts, the classifier was reported to diagnose cytomegalovirus status with high specificity and sensitivity. According to the authors, the approach could potentially be generalized to other disease states and immunological phenotypes. In vitro tests confirmed that a few of the cytomegalovirus-associated TCR beta chains recognize cytomegalovirus antigens. A later analysis lacked HLA typing for the validation cohort, so it scored co-occurrence in that cohort across all 110 or so repertoires. Most TCR sequences were seen in very few donors, while some public TCRs were found in many individuals. A total of around 150 TCR beta chains were listed by the study as associated with cytomegalovirus.

Donors formed part of the validation cohort, which comprised over a hundred subjects and was distinct from the first cohort of roughly 600 subjects. The source material was PBMCs. The sequence came from a young woman in good health and CMV-seronegative. The sequence links TRBV28 to TRBJ1-1, with 9 central nucleotides matching TRBD1. The nucleotides are TGTGCCAGCAGTCCCTTCCCGGGACAGGGGAACACTGAAGCTTTCTTT. It is translated as CASSPFPGQGNTEAFF.